This T cell receptor beta chain was recovered during a study of T cells in Graves' hyperthyroidism and ophthalmopathy. Patients having uncontrolled infection, another autoimmune disease, pregnancy or lactation were not included. Diagnostic assessment was based on clinical symptoms, serum thyroxine and TRAb, thyroid ultrasound and orbital computed tomography. This clonotype was seen repeatedly, ten times or more. Its antigen remains unidentified. Regarding the study as a whole: The model anticipated ophthalmopathy a median about six months pre-onset. In the blood, most expanded thyroid clonotypes above 0.001 appeared as well.

The TCR beta CDR3 regions underwent amplification using RNA transcripts as the source. Initially, a first-round RT-PCR of the TCR CDR3 employed the HTBI primer set. A single record per CDR3 protein comes from TCRdb applying MiXCR to the multiplex PCR reads. The sample has 360,000 or so distinct CDR3 sequences; over 15% are singletons. Looked up from germline, CDR1 is DFQATT and CDR2 is SNEGSKA (reference sequence). Deletions cut 0 bases from V and 7 bases from J, with 16 bases between. The CDR3 is 16 residues long. The receptor was isolated from a woman aged 40 to 49 with Graves' ophthalmopathy. Material: blood. The chain combines TRBV20-1 with TRBJ1-6; D remains ambiguous. The CDR3 here is CSARDLGPLPNSPLHF. In DNA form, the CDR3 reads TGCAGTGCTAGAGATTTAGGACCCCTTCCCAATTCACCCCTCCACTTT.